The 21 T cell receptor beta chains below all came from one sample that was sequenced in a study of T cell clones after liver transplantation. This table comes from immunoSEQ multiplex PCR, and its TCRdb copy is limited to in-frame clones, with some not included. The sample has tens of thousands of clones; more than 70% are singletons. The specimen comprised CD4+ T cells from blood, sampled at the 22-month timepoint. Receptor source: a human patient who received a liver transplant. Part of the T cell pool may stem from the graft donor.

The chain has TRBV10-3 and TRBJ1-2; D not certain. Germline CDR1 reads ENHRY; CDR2 reads SYGVKD. V shed 6 bases and J shed 1 base, with 9 bases lying between them. The CDR3 has 13 residues. For the CDR3, the DNA is TGTGCCATCAGGTACGGCAGTAACTATGGCTACACCTTC. Translation: CAIRYGSNYGYTF.

The rearrangement uses TRBV7-9 and TRBJ1-5; no reliable D call. The germline gives CDR1 SEHNR, CDR2 FQNEAQ (reference sequence). Trimming cost V 2 bases and J 4 bases, with 9 bases left between them. The CDR3 extends over 14 amino acids. CDR3 region: CASSLREGNQPQHF. CDR3 in DNA: TGTGCCAGCAGCTTAAGGGAAGGGAATCAGCCCCAGCATTTT.

J is TRBJ1-2 and V is TRBV7-2; D gene ambiguous. Germline-derived CDR1 and CDR2 are SGHTA and FQGNSA. This CDR3 comprises 12 residues. The V end lost 7 bases, the J end lost 10 bases, and 16 bases lay between the germline ends. The CDR3 sequence is CASTPGRQAYTF. The CDR3 coding sequence is TGTGCCAGCACCCCCGGACGGCAGGCCTACACCTTC.

This clone came up once. V is TRBV4-1 and J is TRBJ2-2; D ambiguous. Germline-derived CDR1 and CDR2 are MGHRA and YSYEKL. The length of the CDR3 is 16 residues. V lost 0 bases and J lost 0, with 8 bases in between. This chain's CDR3 is CASSQDTNANTGELFF. The CDR3 DNA sequence: TGCGCCAGCAGCCAAGATACGAACGCGAACACCGGGGAGCTGTTTTTT.

The chain links TRBV6-5 to TRBJ1-2; D may be TRBD1 (5 bases). Trimming removed 10 bases at V and 8 bases at J, with 23 bases between. Germline V gene lookup returns CDR1 MNHEY and CDR2 SVGAGI. The CDR3 runs to 14 residues. CDR3 DNA: TGTGCCACCTATGGGGGTGGCGGCCCCGGCGGCTACACCTTC. As protein: CATYGGGGPGGYTF.

This clone was detected a few times. The chain uses TRBV7-8 and TRBJ2-7; D not certain. Germline CDR1 reads SGHVS; CDR2 reads FQNEAQ. The CDR3 extends over 14 amino acids. The germline V and J ends were trimmed by 4 bases and 3 bases, with 13 bases remaining between them. CDR3 nucleotides: TGTGCCAGCAGCTCTCCGTTTGACGGCTACGAGCAGTACTTC. This translates into CASSSPFDGYEQYF.

This clone was counted a few times. V and J are TRBV10-3 and TRBJ2-7, with 13 bases fitting TRBD2. The CDR3 totals 14 residues. Germline values: CDR1 ENHRY, CDR2 SYGVKD. The J segment lost 7 bases and the V segment lost 7 bases, leaving 7 bases of the junction unmatched. Here the CDR3 reads CAITPLAGGVEQYF. CDR3 DNA: TGTGCCATCACCCCACTAGCGGGGGGGGTGGAGCAGTACTTC.

Judged by abundance, this clone is medium-sized. V gene TRBV2 combines with J gene TRBJ1-6; D possibly corresponds to TRBD1 (5 bases). CDR1 and CDR2 (germline): SNHLY, FYNNEI. The CDR3 sequence is 17 residues long. V lost 4 bases to trimming and J lost 5 bases, with 18 bases between them. The CDR3 DNA follows: TGTGCCAGCAGTGTTAATGGGGGACCGGAGAATAATTCACCCCTCCACTTT. It codes for CASSVNGGPENNSPLHF.

The chain carries TRBV28 and TRBJ2-2, with 9 positions matching TRBD2. The CDR3 consists of 16 residues. The junction had 5 bases not matched to a gene; V was cut back by 2 bases and J by 4 bases. CDR1 and CDR2 from the germline V gene are MDHEN and SYDVKM. The CDR3 coding sequence is TGTGCCAGCAGTTTAAGCGGGGGGAAGGGCACCGGGGAGCTGTTTTTT. Protein: CASSLSGGKGTGELFF.

V usage is TRBV7-2 and J usage is TRBJ1-3; no definite D call. The V end lost 1 base, the J end lost 0 bases, and 7 bases lay between the germline ends. CDR1 and CDR2 (germline): SGHTA, FQGNSA. CDR3 length: 15 residues. CDR3 sequence: CASSLGYSSGNTIYF. For the CDR3, the DNA is TGTGCCAGCAGCTTAGGGTACAGCTCTGGAAACACCATATATTTT.

Regarding this clone: A read error may account for a junction end that differs from germline. The V gene is TRBV7-8, the J gene TRBJ1-1; no firm D call. The CDR3 contains 15 residues. The V gene's germline CDR1 is SGHVS and CDR2 FQNEAQ. The CDR3 protein is CASTLRRNINTEAFF. The CDR3 bases are TGTGCCAGCACCTTAAGAAGGAATATCAACACTGAAGCTTTCTTT.

The CDR3 sequence is CASSPIRDRDLNTEAFF. CDR3 bases: TGTGCCAGCTCACCTATCCGGGACAGGGACCTTAACACTGAAGCTTTCTTT. The chain uses TRBV18 and TRBJ1-1, with 9 bases lining up with TRBD1. The ends lost 3 bases at V and 2 bases at J; junction bases unmatched: 10. From germline, CDR1 is KGHSH and CDR2 LQKENI. CDR3 length: 17 amino acids.

This clone was detected only a few times. The rearrangement links TRBV28 to TRBJ2-3, with 7 bases aligning to TRBD2. Trimming removed 3 bases from V and 3 bases from J; junction bases left unmatched: 12. CDR1 is MDHEN, CDR2 SYDVKM, per germline. This CDR3 is built from 17 residues. The CDR3 region is CASSFSGLGKGTDTQYF. The DNA of the CDR3 is TGTGCCAGCAGTTTTTCTGGACTAGGAAAGGGGACAGATACGCAGTATTTT.

The chain couples TRBV6-5 to TRBJ1-5, with TRBD1 matching 9 bases. The CDR3 spans 14 residues. Germline V gives CDR1 MNHEY, CDR2 SVGAGI. V trimming: 6 bases; J trimming: 6 bases; junction bases outside the gene matches: 6. CDR3 sequence reads: CASSPGQGGQPQHF. The CDR3 nucleotides are TGTGCCAGCAGCCCGGGACAGGGTGGTCAGCCCCAGCATTTT.

The chain joins TRBV25-1 to TRBJ2-3; 8 nucleotides agree with TRBD2. V shed 5 bases and J 0 bases; nucleotides not matched to a gene: 10. The CDR3 has 17 residues. Germline CDR1 MGHDK, CDR2 SYGVNS. For the CDR3, the DNA is TGTGCCAGCAGTATGAAGCGGGGGCCGACCAGCACAGATACGCAGTATTTT. Translation gives CASSMKRGPTSTDTQYF.

This clone was seen a few times. V usage is TRBV6-1 and J usage is TRBJ1-4, with TRBD1 identical over 10 bases. V was clipped by 0 bases and J by 6 bases; unmatched bases: 7. CDR3 length: 17 amino acids. From germline, CDR1 is MNHNS and CDR2 SASEGT. The CDR3 coding sequence is TGTGCCAGCAGTGAAGCAAAACCGGGACAGGGGTATGAAAAACTGTTTTTT. Amino acid sequence: CASSEAKPGQGYEKLFF.

This chain links TRBV2 with TRBJ2-7; 7 bases agree with TRBD1. Germline CDR1 is SNHLY and CDR2 is FYNNEI. This CDR3 has 14 residues. J was trimmed by 2 bases and V by 7 bases; bases with no gene match: 8. The CDR3 DNA reads as TGTGCCAGCACCGTTACAGGGGACCCCTACGAGCAGTACTTC. This gives the protein CASTVTGDPYEQYF.

The chain carries TRBV27 and TRBJ1-4; 10 nucleotides align to TRBD1. Germline CDR1 and CDR2: MNHEY and SMNVEV (reference sequence). The CDR3 has 13 amino acids. V trimming: 6 bases; J trimming: 8 bases; junction bases outside the gene matches: 3. As DNA, the CDR3 is TGTGCCAGCAGAGGGACAGGGGAGGAAAAACTGTTTTTT. Protein sequence: CASRGTGEEKLFF.

The chain uses TRBV5-1 and TRBJ2-7; tentative D call: TRBD1 (5 bases). The CDR3 consists of 14 residues. Germline V gene data show CDR1 as SGHRS and CDR2 as YFSETQ. V dropped 4 bases and J dropped 1 base, with 12 bases sitting between them. CDR3 region: CASSLTEFSYEQYF. The CDR3 DNA reads as TGCGCCAGCAGCCTGACAGAATTTTCCTACGAGCAGTACTTC.

The chain joins TRBV28 to TRBJ1-2; TRBD1 is a possible D gene (5 bases). CDR1 and CDR2 from the germline V gene are MDHEN and SYDVKM. Trimming cost V 8 bases and J 4 bases, with 11 bases left between them. The CDR3 is 12 amino acids. The CDR3 DNA reads as TGTGCCAGCCTGGGGGACGGCTATGGCTACACCTTC. It translates to CASLGDGYGYTF.

The genes are TRBV7-9 and TRBJ1-1; maybe TRBD1 (6 bases). CDR3 length: 14 residues. In germline, CDR1 is SEHNR, CDR2 FQNEAQ (reference sequence). V shed 3 bases and J shed 2 bases, with 10 bases lying between them. Here the CDR3 DNA reads TGTGCCAGCAGCTTTTGGACAGAAAACACTGAAGCTTTCTTT. Encoded protein: CASSFWTENTEAFF.